Following are 25 T cell receptor beta chains from one sample sequenced in a study of blood T cell repertoires in COVID-19. Here immunoSEQ multiplex PCR was the method, and the copy in TCRdb shows in-frame clones only, minus some. The sample shows 80,000 to 100,000 clones, over 75% of them seen only once. Sequencing was done on a sample of peripheral blood. The receptor set was obtained from a man aged 60 to 69 with acute or convalescent COVID-19.

This clone was seen a handful of times. The chain joins TRBV6-6 to TRBJ2-7; the match to TRBD2 covers 11 bases. Germline CDR1 is MNHNY and CDR2 is SVGAGI (reference sequence). This CDR3 is built from 17 residues. The trim removed 5 bases at V and 2 bases at J, leaving 11 bases unmatched. CDR3 sequence: CASSRTVAGGEPYEQYF. The CDR3 coding sequence is TGTGCCAGCAGTCGAACTGTAGCGGGAGGGGAACCCTACGAGCAGTACTTC.

This sequence joins TRBV9 and TRBJ1-2; 9 bases are a match to TRBD1. Germline-derived CDR1 and CDR2 are SGDLS and YYNGEE. V lost 3 bases, J lost 5 bases, and 8 bases stayed unmatched. CDR3 length: 15 residues. CDR3 sequence (DNA): TGTGCCAGCAGCGGCGGGACAGGGTATTGGTATGGCTACACCTTC. Encoded protein: CASSGGTGYWYGYTF.

The chain links TRBV28 to TRBJ1-1; a possible D gene is TRBD1 (6 bases). The ends were cut back, 6 bases at V and 8 bases at J, with 13 bases in the middle. CDR3 length equals 12 residues. Germline V CDR1 and CDR2: MDHEN, SYDVKM. In DNA, the CDR3 is TGTGCCAGCAGCTCTAACGGACAGGAAGCTTTCTTT. It is translated as CASSSNGQEAFF.

This chain connects TRBV12-3 or TRBV12-4 to TRBJ2-3; a weak D match, TRBD2 (6 bases). There are 13 residues in the CDR3. Trimming cost V 10 bases and J 6 bases, with 17 bases left between them. This CDR3 reads CATSGSGADTQYF. The CDR3 coding sequence is TGTGCCACCAGCGGGTCGGGAGCGGATACGCAGTATTTT.

V gene TRBV27 combines with J gene TRBJ1-1, with 8 bases aligning to TRBD1. Germline trimming cut 5 bases from V and 7 bases from J; bases unmatched to any gene: 12. The CDR3 totals 15 residues. The germline gives CDR1 MNHEY, CDR2 SMNVEV (reference sequence). CDR3 sequence: CASSPRRDRIREAFF. The DNA for the CDR3 is TGTGCCAGCAGTCCACGCCGGGACAGGATCCGTGAAGCTTTCTTT.

This sequence joins TRBV3-1 (or the pseudogene TRBV3-2) and TRBJ2-5, with unresolved D. CDR1 LGHDT and CDR2 YNNKEL come from the germline V gene (reference sequence). This CDR3 comprises 15 residues. The V end was cut by 0 bases, the J end by 4 bases, with 12 bases between. CDR3 in amino acids: CASSQERSPGETQYF. In DNA form, the CDR3 reads TGTGCCAGCAGCCAAGAGCGCAGCCCAGGAGAGACCCAGTACTTC.

The rearrangement uses TRBV18 and TRBJ2-7; perhaps TRBD1 as D (6 bases). The germline gives CDR1 KGHSH, CDR2 LQKENI. CDR3 size: 15 residues. V dropped 3 bases and J dropped 6 bases, with 18 bases sitting between them. In DNA, the CDR3 is TGTGCCAGCTCACCTCTGGGGGCCACCCTAGGCGAGCAGTACTTC. Protein product: CASSPLGATLGEQYF.

This sequence joins TRBV28 and TRBJ1-5, with D perhaps TRBD1 (6 bases). CDR3 length: 15 amino acids. Trimming shortened V by 7 bases and J by 0 bases, and 13 bases separated the two germline ends. CDR1 is MDHEN, CDR2 SYDVKM, per germline. DNA of the CDR3: TGTGCCAGCAAGCTCAGGGGTAATAGCAATCAGCCCCAGCATTTT. It translates to CASKLRGNSNQPQHF.

The V call is TRBV12-5, the J call TRBJ2-2, with 7 bases fitting TRBD2. This CDR3 region has 15 residues. The V and J ends lost 4 bases and 0 bases, in that order; junction bases with no gene match: 2. Germline V CDR1 and CDR2: LGHNT, FRNRAP. CDR3 DNA sequence: TGTGCTAGTGGTTCCGGGGGGTCGAACACCGGGGAGCTGTTTTTT. This codes for CASGSGGSNTGELFF.

The V gene is TRBV28, the J gene TRBJ2-2; a possible D gene is TRBD1 (5 bases). Between the trimmed V and J ends, which lost 5 bases and 7 bases, there was a span of 14 bases. CDR3 length: 14 residues. Germline-derived CDR1 and CDR2 are MDHEN and SYDVKM. CDR3 loop: CASSRTRVGGELFF. The CDR3 DNA reads as TGTGCCAGCAGTCGAACCAGGGTTGGCGGGGAGCTGTTTTTT.

The chain uses TRBV5-5 and TRBJ2-1; tentative D call: TRBD1 (5 bases). Trimming removed 4 bases at V and 2 bases at J, with 13 bases between. The germline CDR1 and CDR2 sequences are SGHKS and YYEKEE (reference sequence). The CDR3 spans 15 residues. This chain's CDR3 is CASSGRVITYNEQFF. CDR3 bases: TGTGCCAGCAGCGGCAGGGTCATCACCTACAATGAGCAGTTCTTC.

Remarks on this clone: Other DNA sequences in this specimen translate into the identical CDR3. The chain couples TRBV25-1 to TRBJ1-1; 9 positions agree with TRBD1. The ends lost 3 bases at V and 1 base at J; junction bases unmatched: 0. Germline CDR1 reads MGHDK; CDR2 reads SYGVNS. There are 14 residues in the CDR3. The CDR3 DNA reads TGTGCCAGCAGTGAGGGACAGGGGAACACTGAAGCTTTCTTT. This sequence encodes CASSEGQGNTEAFF.

The gene calls are TRBV6-4 and TRBJ2-7; D is possibly TRBD1 (6 bases). Between the trimmed V and J ends, which lost 6 bases and 0 bases, there was a span of 15 bases. CDR1 and CDR2 (germline): MRHNA, SNTAGT. The length of the CDR3 is 15 residues. The CDR3 bases are TGTGCCAGCAGGTGCCGGGACAAGAGCTCCTACGAGCAGTACTTC. It yields the protein CASRCRDKSSYEQYF.

This chain joins TRBV10-1 and TRBJ2-7, with D tentatively TRBD1 (5 bases). This CDR3 has 13 amino acids. Per the germline V gene, CDR1 is WNHNN and CDR2 is SYGVQD (reference sequence). Trimming pared 4 bases from V and 3 bases from J, leaving 10 bases between. As DNA, the CDR3 is TGCGCCAGCAGTGTACAGGTCGACTACGAGCAGTACTTC. It codes for CASSVQVDYEQYF.

This rearrangement joins TRBV6-5 to TRBJ2-7, with 14 bases that match TRBD2. The CDR3 runs to 15 residues. Per the germline V gene, CDR1 is MNHEY and CDR2 is SVGAGI. Unmatched junction bases numbered 5, after V lost 6 bases and J lost 4 bases. CDR3 protein: CASSTGTSGSYEQYF. The CDR3 coding sequence is TGTGCCAGCAGCACCGGGACTAGCGGGAGTTACGAGCAGTACTTC.

The chain joins TRBV27 to TRBJ2-7, with 9 bases matching TRBD2. This CDR3 is built from 13 residues. Germline V lookup: CDR1 MNHEY, CDR2 SMNVEV (reference sequence). V lost 5 bases and J lost 6; bases outside the gene matches: 5. The CDR3 here is CASSPGLAGEQYF. CDR3 coding DNA: TGTGCCAGCAGTCCGGGACTAGCCGGCGAGCAGTACTTC.

The V and J genes are TRBV7-2 and TRBJ1-2; D gene ambiguous. CDR3 length: 13 residues. Trimming took 0 bases from V and 2 from J, leaving 4 bases between them. Germline V gene data show CDR1 as SGHTA and CDR2 as FQGNSA. The CDR3: CASSLALNYGYTF. In DNA, the CDR3 is TGTGCCAGCAGCTTAGCTCTCAACTATGGCTACACCTTC.

The V call is TRBV6-5, the J call TRBJ1-3; 10 bases are shared with TRBD1. The CDR3 totals 15 residues. Germline CDR1 and CDR2: MNHEY and SVGAGI. V lost 7 bases, J lost 2 bases, and 5 bases stayed unmatched. CDR3 loop: CASMFDRGPGNTIYF. In DNA form, the CDR3 reads TGTGCCAGCATGTTCGACAGGGGGCCTGGAAACACCATATATTTT.

V gene TRBV6-5 combines with J gene TRBJ1-6; D gene ambiguous. Trimming shortened V by 2 bases and J by 7 bases, and 9 bases separated the two germline ends. CDR1 and CDR2 from the germline V gene are MNHEY and SVGAGI. The CDR3 covers 14 residues. Here the CDR3 DNA reads TGTGCCAGCAGTTACCGGGGAGGGAATTCACCCCTCCACTTT. This encodes CASSYRGGNSPLHF.

The V call is TRBV30, the J call TRBJ2-1, with 7 bases identical to TRBD2. The CDR3 consists of 14 residues. J lost 7 bases, V lost 3 bases, and 9 bases had no gene match. The germline V gene encodes CDR1 GTSNPN and CDR2 SVGIG (reference sequence). The CDR3 coding sequence is TGTGCCTGGAGGCGGCCAGGGCGGGAGAATGAGCAGTTCTTC. Its translation: CAWRRPGRENEQFF.

V is TRBV19 and J is TRBJ2-1, with TRBD2 identical over 9 bases. V shed 3 bases, J shed 5 bases, and the junction held 8 bases outside the gene matches. The CDR3 runs 16 residues. CDR1 LNHDA and CDR2 SQIVND come from the germline V gene (reference sequence). This CDR3 reads CASSIPLAGTDNEQFF. CDR3 coding DNA: TGTGCCAGTAGTATTCCACTAGCGGGTACCGACAATGAGCAGTTCTTC.

The genes are TRBV24-1 and TRBJ2-2; D possibly corresponds to TRBD2 (6 bases). The CDR3 loop spans 16 amino acids. CDR1 KGHDR and CDR2 SFDVKD come from the germline V gene. The V and J ends lost 5 bases and 5 bases respectively, with 17 bases between them. This CDR3 is CATSASEGIMTGELFF. The CDR3 coding sequence is TGTGCCACCAGTGCTAGCGAGGGGATAATGACCGGGGAGCTGTTTTTT.

The gene calls are TRBV3-1 (or the pseudogene TRBV3-2) and TRBJ1-2, with 8 bases matching TRBD1. CDR1 is LGHDT, CDR2 YNNKEL, per germline (reference sequence). The CDR3 spans 16 residues. J lost 6 bases, V lost 4 bases, and 13 bases had no gene match. CDR3 residues: CASSPRDRGEGHGYTF. The DNA of the CDR3 is TGTGCCAGCAGCCCCAGAGACAGGGGCGAAGGGCATGGCTACACCTTC.

This chain uses TRBV6-5 with TRBJ2-7; TRBD1 is a possible D gene (5 bases). Germline V lookup: CDR1 MNHEY, CDR2 SVGAGI. CDR3 length equals 14 residues. With 3 bases removed from V and 2 bases from J, the gap between germline ends came to 11 bases. CDR3 DNA: TGTGCCAGCAGTTATTCGGCAGGGACCTACGAGCAGTACTTC. Translating it yields CASSYSAGTYEQYF.

The sample holds one count of this clone. The chain couples TRBV6-5 to TRBJ1-1; the D is unclear. The CDR3 runs to 11 residues. Germline CDR1 reads MNHEY; CDR2 reads SVGAGI. V lost 5 bases, J lost 2 bases, and 3 bases lay in between. For the CDR3, the DNA is TGTGCCAGCAGTCATAACACTGAAGCTTTCTTT. Its protein is CASSHNTEAFF.